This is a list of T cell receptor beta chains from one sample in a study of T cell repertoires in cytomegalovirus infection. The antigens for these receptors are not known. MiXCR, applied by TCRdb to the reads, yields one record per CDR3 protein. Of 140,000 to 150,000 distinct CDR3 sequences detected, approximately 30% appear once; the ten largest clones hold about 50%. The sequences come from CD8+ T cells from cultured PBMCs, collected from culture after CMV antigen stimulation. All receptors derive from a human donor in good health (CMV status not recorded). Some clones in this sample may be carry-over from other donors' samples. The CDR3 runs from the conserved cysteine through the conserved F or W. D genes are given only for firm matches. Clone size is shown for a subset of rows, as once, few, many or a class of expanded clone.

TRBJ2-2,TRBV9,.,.,CASSTYTGELFF,TGTGCCAGCAGCACTTACACCGGGGAGCTGTTTTTT
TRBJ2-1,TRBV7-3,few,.,CASSSVAANEQFF,TGTGCCAGCAGCTCGGTAGCCGCCAATGAGCAGTTCTTC
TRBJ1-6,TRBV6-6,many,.,CASPPPINNSPLHF,TGTGCCAGCCCCCCTCCGATAAACAATTCACCCCTCCACTTT
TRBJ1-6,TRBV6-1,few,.,CASRDHFGYNSPLHF,TGTGCCAGCAGGGATCATTTCGGCTATAATTCACCCCTCCACTTT
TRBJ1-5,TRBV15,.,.,CATSPGRLGNQPQHF,TGTGCCACCAGCCCAGGACGGCTGGGGAATCAGCCCCAGCATTTT
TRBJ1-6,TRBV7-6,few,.,CASSPDSGGPPLHF,TGTGCCAGCAGCCCCGACAGTGGGGGGCCACCCCTCCACTTT
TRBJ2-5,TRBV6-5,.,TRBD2,CASSQFSGAQETQYF,TGTGCCAGCAGTCAATTTAGCGGGGCACAAGAGACCCAGTACTTC
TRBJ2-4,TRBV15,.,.,CATRRPGLGVVKNIQYF,TGTGCCACCAGAAGACCGGGCCTCGGGGTCGTCAAAAACATTCAGTACTTC
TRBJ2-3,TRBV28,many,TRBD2,CASSLGLAGGLVTLVATDTQYF,TGTGCCAGCAGTTTAGGACTAGCGGGGGGCCTTGTAACCCTCGTGGCGACAGATACGCAGTATTTT
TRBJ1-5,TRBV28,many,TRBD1,CASSPRTGTNNQPQHF,TGTGCCAGCAGCCCCCGGACAGGGACAAACAATCAGCCCCAGCATTTT
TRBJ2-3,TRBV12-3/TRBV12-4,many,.,CASSWDSSTQYF,TGTGCCAGCAGCTGGGACTCTTCTACGCAGTATTTT
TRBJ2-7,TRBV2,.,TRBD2,CASSTGTSVLYEQYF,TGTGCCAGCAGCACCGGGACTAGCGTCCTCTACGAGCAGTACTTC
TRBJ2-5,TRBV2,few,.,CAREGSAGAQETQYF,TGTGCCAGGGAGGGGTCGGCAGGGGCTCAAGAGACCCAGTACTTC
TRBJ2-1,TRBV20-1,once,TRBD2,CSAWTSGGGEQFF,TGCAGTGCCTGGACTAGCGGGGGAGGTGAGCAGTTCTTC
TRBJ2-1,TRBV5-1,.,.,CASSLEWTGSYNEQFF,TGCGCCAGCAGCTTGGAATGGACGGGGTCCTACAATGAGCAGTTCTTC
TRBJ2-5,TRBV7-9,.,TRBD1,CASSLGTGAGETQYF,TGTGCCAGCAGCTTAGGGACAGGGGCGGGAGAGACCCAGTACTTC
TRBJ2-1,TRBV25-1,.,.,CASGGINEQFF,TGTGCCAGTGGGGGTATCAATGAGCAGTTCTTC
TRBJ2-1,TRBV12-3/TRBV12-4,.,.,CASKDSGHHNEQFF,TGTGCCAGCAAGGACTCCGGGCACCACAATGAGCAGTTCTTC
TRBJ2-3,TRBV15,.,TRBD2,CATSRELGLAGGYGPHTDTQYF,TGTGCCACCAGCAGAGAGTTGGGACTAGCGGGGGGCTATGGGCCACACACAGATACGCAGTATTTT
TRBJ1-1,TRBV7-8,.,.,CASSSYGQTIEAFF,TGTGCCAGCAGCTCTTACGGACAGACAATTGAAGCTTTCTTT
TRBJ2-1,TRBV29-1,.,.,CSELTTYNEQFF,TGCAGCGAGCTAACAACATACAATGAGCAGTTCTTC
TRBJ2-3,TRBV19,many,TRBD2,CASSLLADTDTQYF,TGTGCCAGTAGTCTGCTAGCGGACACAGATACGCAGTATTTT
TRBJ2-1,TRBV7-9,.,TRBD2,CASSPGASGGAWDNEQFF,TGTGCCAGCAGCCCCGGGGCTAGCGGGGGGGCCTGGGACAATGAGCAGTTCTTC
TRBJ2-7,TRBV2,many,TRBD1,CASSRDRGNEQYF,TGTGCCAGCAGTCGGGACAGGGGTAACGAGCAGTACTTC
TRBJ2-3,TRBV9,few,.,CASSGRVGGGSPSTDTQYF,TGTGCCAGCAGCGGACGCGTGGGCGGGGGCTCTCCTAGCACAGATACGCAGTATTTT
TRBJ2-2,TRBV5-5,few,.,CASSVFWSNTGELFF,TGTGCCAGCAGCGTATTCTGGTCTAACACCGGGGAGCTGTTTTTT
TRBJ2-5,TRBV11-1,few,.,CASSSPLGLETQYF,TGTGCCAGCAGCTCCCCCCTTGGGTTGGAGACCCAGTACTTC
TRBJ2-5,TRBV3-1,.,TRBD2,CASSRRGGGTSYQETQYF,TGTGCCAGCAGCCGCCGCGGCGGGGGGACCTCGTACCAAGAGACCCAGTACTTC
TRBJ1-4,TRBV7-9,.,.,CASSSTGLGLNEKLFF,TGTGCCAGCAGCTCCACCGGCTTGGGACTTAATGAAAAACTGTTTTTT
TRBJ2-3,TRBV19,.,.,CASSLTSATADTQYF,TGTGCCAGTAGTCTAACCTCCGCTACCGCAGATACGCAGTATTTT
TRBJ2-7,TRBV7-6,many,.,CASSLGGNSYEQYF,TGTGCCAGCAGCTTAGGGGGCAACTCCTACGAGCAGTACTTC
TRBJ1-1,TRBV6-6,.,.,CASSDSTGSDTEAFF,TGTGCCAGCAGTGACTCGACGGGGAGTGACACTGAAGCTTTCTTT
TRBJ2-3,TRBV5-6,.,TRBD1,CASSLLGQGAGDTQYF,TGTGCCAGCAGCTTGCTCGGGCAGGGGGCTGGAGATACGCAGTATTTT
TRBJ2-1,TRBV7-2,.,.,CASNRGINEQFF,TGTGCCAGCAACCGTGGGATAAATGAGCAGTTCTTC
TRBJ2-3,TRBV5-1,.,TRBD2,CASSLPGGATDTQYF,TGCGCCAGCAGCTTACCGGGGGGGGCCACAGATACGCAGTATTTT
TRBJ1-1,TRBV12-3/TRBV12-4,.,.,CASWVNTEAFF,TGTGCCAGCTGGGTGAACACTGAAGCTTTCTTT
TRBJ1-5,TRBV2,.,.,CASTENWDVPVNQPQHF,TGTGCCAGCACCGAAAATTGGGATGTTCCAGTAAATCAGCCCCAGCATTTT
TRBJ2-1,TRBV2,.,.,CASSESQGPHNEQFF,TGTGCCAGCAGTGAAAGTCAGGGTCCCCACAATGAGCAGTTCTTC
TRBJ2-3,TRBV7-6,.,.,CANSAYRGGLGDTQYF,TGTGCCAACAGCGCGTACAGGGGGGGCCTTGGGGATACGCAGTATTTT
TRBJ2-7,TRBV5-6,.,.,CASSSDSLYEQYF,TGTGCCAGCAGCTCAGACTCCCTCTACGAGCAGTACTTC
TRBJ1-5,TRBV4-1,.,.,CASSQDEGNQPQHF,TGCGCCAGCAGCCAAGATGAGGGGAATCAGCCCCAGCATTTT
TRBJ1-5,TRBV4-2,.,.,CASSQEGSSQPQHF,TGTGCCAGCAGCCAAGAGGGCAGTTCCCAGCCCCAGCATTTT
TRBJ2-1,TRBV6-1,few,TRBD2,CASSQGLAGILNEQFF,TGTGCCAGCAGCCAGGGACTAGCGGGGATATTGAATGAGCAGTTCTTC
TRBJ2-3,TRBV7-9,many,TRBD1,CASRTVGQGYTDTQYF,TGTGCCAGCAGGACCGTAGGACAGGGGTACACAGATACGCAGTATTTT
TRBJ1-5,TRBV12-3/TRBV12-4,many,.,CASSSFLSLLNQPQHF,TGTGCCAGCAGTTCGTTCTTGTCCCTTCTCAATCAGCCCCAGCATTTT
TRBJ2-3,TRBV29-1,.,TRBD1,CSVEAGGLDTQYF,TGCAGCGTTGAAGCAGGGGGCCTAGATACGCAGTATTTT
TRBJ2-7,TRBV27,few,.,CASSSWGASYEQYF,TGTGCCAGCAGTTCGTGGGGGGCCTCCTACGAGCAGTACTTC
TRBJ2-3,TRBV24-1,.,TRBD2,CATGESGGSDTQYF,TGTGCCACCGGGGAGAGCGGGGGCTCAGATACGCAGTATTTT
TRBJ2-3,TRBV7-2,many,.,CASSPTGTDTQYF,TGTGCCAGCAGCCCGACGGGCACAGATACGCAGTATTTT